The 14 T cell receptor beta chains reported below all come from one sample, sequenced in a study of T cells in Graves' hyperthyroidism and ophthalmopathy. Authors of the study amplified TCR beta CDR3 regions from RNA transcripts. The primer set for the first-round RT-PCR of the TCR CDR3 was HTBI. MiXCR, applied by TCRdb to the multiplex PCR reads, yields one record per CDR3 protein. Of 550,000 to 600,000 distinct CDR3 sequences listed, 12% to 15% are singletons. The sequenced sample consisted of blood. Receptors originate from a woman under 30 with Graves' ophthalmopathy.

This clonotype was recorded a few times. The J gene is TRBJ1-6, the V gene TRBV28; unclear D gene. V shed 8 bases and J shed 1 base, with 12 bases lying between them. The CDR3 length is 15 residues. Germline V gene lookup returns CDR1 MDHEN and CDR2 SYDVKM. In DNA form, the CDR3 reads TGTGCCAGCCTTCTAGGGTCTTCCTATAATTCACCCCTCCACTTT. Translated: CASLLGSSYNSPLHF.

Details on this clonotype: This may arise from a read error, as a much more abundant clone is one base away. The genes are TRBV5-1 and TRBJ2-1; the match to TRBD2 covers 8 bases. Germline values: CDR1 SGHRS, CDR2 YFSETQ. The CDR3 extends over 14 amino acids. CDR3 coding DNA: TGCGCCGGCAGATCCGGACTAGCCAACAATGAGCAGTTCTTC. Protein product: CAGRSGLANNEQFF.

The chain uses TRBV2 and TRBJ1-5, with 8 bases identical to TRBD1. Germline assignment: CDR1 SNHLY and CDR2 FYNNEI. The V gene end was trimmed by 7 bases and the J gene end by 1 base; junction bases not matched to a gene: 3. This CDR3 is built from 14 residues. The CDR3 nucleotides are TGTGCCAGCACCCGACAGGGGAGCAATCAGCCCCAGCATTTT. Protein: CASTRQGSNQPQHF.

There are many counts of this clonotype. This chain links TRBV7-9 with TRBJ2-5; D is undetermined. CDR3 length: 14 amino acids. V was clipped by 5 bases and J by 2 bases, with 12 bases between them. CDR1 and CDR2 from the germline V gene are SEHNR and FQNEAQ (reference sequence). The CDR3 DNA reads as TGTGCCAGCAGCCTCACGGCGGAACAAGAGACCCAGTACTTC. It is translated as CASSLTAEQETQYF.

This chain connects TRBV29-1 to TRBJ2-7; 8 bases agree with TRBD1. The ends lost 7 bases at V and 5 bases at J; junction bases unmatched: 10. CDR1 is SQVTM and CDR2 is ANQGSEA in the germline V gene. The CDR3 covers 13 residues. The DNA of the CDR3 is TGCAGCGCGAGGACAGGGAGTGCGGACGAGCAGTACTTC. Translated, it gives CSARTGSADEQYF.

This clonotype was detected ten times or more. V and J are TRBV11-3 and TRBJ2-1, with D possibly matching TRBD2 (6 bases). CDR1 is SGHNT and CDR2 is YENEEA in the germline V gene. V lost 0 bases to trimming and J lost 5 bases, with 14 bases between them. The CDR3 runs to 16 residues. The CDR3 nucleotides are TGTGCCAGCAGCTTAGAGGCGGGCGGGGTGGACAATGAGCAGTTCTTC. This translates into CASSLEAGGVDNEQFF.

This clonotype was counted many times. The chain uses TRBV9 and TRBJ2-6; D remains ambiguous. V gave up 1 base and J gave up 0 bases, with 2 bases separating them. The CDR3 has 14 residues. CDR1 and CDR2 from the germline V gene are SGDLS and YYNGEE. CDR3 in DNA: TGTGCCAGCAGCGTAAGCTCTGGGGCCAACGTCCTGACTTTC. This translates into CASSVSSGANVLTF.

In its sample, this clonotype was seen many times. The rearrangement joins TRBV29-1 to TRBJ2-7; 7 positions match TRBD1. Germline loops: CDR1 SQVTM, CDR2 ANQGSEA. The CDR3 covers 14 residues. The junction had 8 bases not matched to a gene; V was cut back by 6 bases and J by 0 bases. This chain's CDR3 is CSVETGTASYEQYF. CDR3 bases: TGCAGCGTAGAAACCGGGACAGCCTCCTACGAGCAGTACTTC.

At least ten counts were recorded for this clonotype. The chain employs TRBV6-1 and TRBJ1-2, with TRBD1 as a possible D gene (6 bases). The ends were cut back, 6 bases at V and 4 bases at J, with 18 bases in the middle. CDR1 and CDR2 (germline): MNHNS, SASEGT. The CDR3 is 15 amino acids. CDR3 sequence reads: CASSFEGGALYGYTF. CDR3 coding DNA: TGTGCCAGCAGCTTCGAAGGGGGGGCCCTCTATGGCTACACCTTC.

This clonotype was picked up many times. The V call is TRBV29-1, the J call TRBJ2-1, with D possibly being TRBD1 (5 bases). Looked up from germline, CDR1 is SQVTM and CDR2 is ANQGSEA. With 2 bases removed from V and 10 bases from J, the gap between germline ends came to 15 bases. This CDR3 comprises 13 residues. CDR3 DNA: TGCAGCGTTGAAAAGGCGGCAAAGGGGGAGCAGTTCTTC. Its translation: CSVEKAAKGEQFF.

The V call is TRBV6-5, the J call TRBJ2-5; TRBD2 matches at 13 bases. CDR1 is MNHEY, CDR2 SVGAGI, per germline. With 5 bases clipped from V and 1 base from J, the junction kept 10 bases outside the gene matches. The CDR3 has 18 residues. The CDR3 DNA reads TGTGCCAGCAGTAGAGGAGGGACTAGCGGGACCAGCCAAGAGACCCAGTACTTC. It yields the protein CASSRGGTSGTSQETQYF.

This clonotype was observed at least ten times. This chain's CDR3 is CASSIGTGTNTEAFF. In DNA form, the CDR3 reads TGTGCCAGTAGTATTGGGACAGGGACGAACACTGAAGCTTTCTTT. The rearrangement joins TRBV19 to TRBJ1-1, with 9 positions matching TRBD1. V trimming: 3 bases; J trimming: 1 base; junction bases outside the gene matches: 3. Germline loops: CDR1 LNHDA, CDR2 SQIVND (reference sequence). The CDR3 length is 15 residues.

This clonotype was counted a few times. The chain has TRBV7-6 and TRBJ1-5; 8 bases are shared with TRBD1. CDR1 and CDR2 (germline): SGHVS, FNYEAQ. The CDR3 runs to 19 residues. V was clipped by 4 bases and J by 1 base; unmatched bases: 15. The CDR3 DNA follows: TGTGCCAGCAGCTCGCCATGCGACAGGGGACTAACAAGCAATCAGCCCCAGCATTTT. Its translation is CASSSPCDRGLTSNQPQHF.

The J gene is TRBJ1-1, the V gene TRBV15; D gene uncertain. The ends were cut back, 7 bases at V and 0 bases at J, with 18 bases in the middle. The CDR3 runs to 16 residues. Per germline, CDR1 LNHNV and CDR2 YYDKDF (reference sequence). CDR3 in amino acids: CATKQRREPMNTEAFF. CDR3 nucleotides: TGTGCCACCAAACAAAGGAGGGAACCCATGAACACTGAAGCTTTCTTT. The full variable domain, its missing parts supplied by reference TRBV15 and TRBJ1-1, is DAMVIQNPRYQVTQFGKPVTLSCSQTLNHNVMYWYQQKSSQAPKLLFHYYDKDFNNEADTPDNFQSRRPNTSFCFLDIRSPGLGDTAMYLCATKQRREPMNTEAFFGQGTRLTVV.